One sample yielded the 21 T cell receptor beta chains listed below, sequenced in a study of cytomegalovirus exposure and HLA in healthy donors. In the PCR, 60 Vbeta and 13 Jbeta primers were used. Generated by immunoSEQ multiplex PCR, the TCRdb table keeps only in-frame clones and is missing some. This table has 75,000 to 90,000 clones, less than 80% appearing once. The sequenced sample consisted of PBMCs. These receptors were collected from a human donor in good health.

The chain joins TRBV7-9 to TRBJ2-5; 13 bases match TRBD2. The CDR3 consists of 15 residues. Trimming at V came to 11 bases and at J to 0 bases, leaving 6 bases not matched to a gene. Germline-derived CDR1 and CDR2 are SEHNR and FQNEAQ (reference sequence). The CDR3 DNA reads TGTGCCGGGAAGACTAGCGGGGGGTACCAAGAGACCCAGTACTTC. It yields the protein CAGKTSGGYQETQYF.

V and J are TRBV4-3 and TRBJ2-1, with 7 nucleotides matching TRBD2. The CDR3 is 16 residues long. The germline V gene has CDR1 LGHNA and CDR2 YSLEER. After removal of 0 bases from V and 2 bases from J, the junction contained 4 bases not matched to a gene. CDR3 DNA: TGCGCCAGCAGCCAAGAAATCGCGGGGGCCTACAATGAGCAGTTCTTC. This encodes CASSQEIAGAYNEQFF.

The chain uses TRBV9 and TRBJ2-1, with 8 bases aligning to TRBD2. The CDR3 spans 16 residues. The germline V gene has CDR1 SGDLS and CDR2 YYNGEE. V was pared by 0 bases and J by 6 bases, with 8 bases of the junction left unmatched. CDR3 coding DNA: TGTGCCAGCAGCGTAGCGGTCGGGGGGGGCGGCAATGAGCAGTTCTTC. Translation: CASSVAVGGGGNEQFF.

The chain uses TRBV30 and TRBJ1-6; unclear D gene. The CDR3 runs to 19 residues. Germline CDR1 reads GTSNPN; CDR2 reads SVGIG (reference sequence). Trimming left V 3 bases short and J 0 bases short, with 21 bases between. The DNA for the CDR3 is TGTGCCTGGAGCCACCCGATAAGGGCGGGAAGCTCCTATAATTCACCCCTCCACTTT. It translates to CAWSHPIRAGSSYNSPLHF.

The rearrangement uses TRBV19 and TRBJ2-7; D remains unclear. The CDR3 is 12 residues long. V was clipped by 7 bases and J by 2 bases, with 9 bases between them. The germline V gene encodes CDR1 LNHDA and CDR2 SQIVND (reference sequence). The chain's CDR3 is CASTHYTYEQYF. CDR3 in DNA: TGTGCCAGTACCCACTATACCTACGAGCAGTACTTC.

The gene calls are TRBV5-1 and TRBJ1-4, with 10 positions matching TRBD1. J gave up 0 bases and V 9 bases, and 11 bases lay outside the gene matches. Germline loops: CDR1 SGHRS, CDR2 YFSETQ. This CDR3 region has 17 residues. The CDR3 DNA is TGCGCCACCAAAGTGGGACAGGGGCCTGCAACTAATGAAAAACTGTTTTTT. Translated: CATKVGQGPATNEKLFF.

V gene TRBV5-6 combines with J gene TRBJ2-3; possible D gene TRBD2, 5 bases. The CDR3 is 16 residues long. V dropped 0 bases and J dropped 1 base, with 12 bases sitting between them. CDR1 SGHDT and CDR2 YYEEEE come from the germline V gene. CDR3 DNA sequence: TGTGCCAGCAGCTTGGTAGTGGCGGGCCGCACAGATACGCAGTATTTT. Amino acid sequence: CASSLVVAGRTDTQYF.

The CDR3 sequence is CASSLALAGAMVEQYF. CDR3 DNA sequence: TGTGCCAGCAGCTTAGCCTTGGCGGGGGCGATGGTTGAGCAGTACTTC. The V call is TRBV7-9, the J call TRBJ2-7; weak D call: TRBD2 (7 bases). V lost 0 bases and J 7 bases, leaving 19 bases between the germline ends. Germline V CDR1 and CDR2: SEHNR, FQNEAQ (reference sequence). The CDR3 runs to 16 residues.

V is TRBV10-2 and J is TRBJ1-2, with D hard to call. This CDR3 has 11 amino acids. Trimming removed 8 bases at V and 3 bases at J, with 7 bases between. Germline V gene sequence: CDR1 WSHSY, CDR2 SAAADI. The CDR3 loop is CASRVDYGYTF. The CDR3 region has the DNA TGCGCCAGCCGGGTTGACTATGGCTACACCTTC.

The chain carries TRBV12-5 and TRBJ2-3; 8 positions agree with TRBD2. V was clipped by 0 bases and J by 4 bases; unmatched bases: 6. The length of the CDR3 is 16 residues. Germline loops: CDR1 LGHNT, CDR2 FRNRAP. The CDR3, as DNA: TGTGCTAGTGGTTTGGTATTAGCGGGGAGCTCAGATACGCAGTATTTT. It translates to CASGLVLAGSSDTQYF.

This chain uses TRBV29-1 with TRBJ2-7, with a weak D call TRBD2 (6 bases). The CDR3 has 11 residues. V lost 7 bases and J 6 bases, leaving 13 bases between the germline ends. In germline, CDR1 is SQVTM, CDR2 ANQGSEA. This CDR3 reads CSAPSEGEQYF. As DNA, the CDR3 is TGCAGCGCCCCGTCGGAGGGCGAGCAGTACTTC.

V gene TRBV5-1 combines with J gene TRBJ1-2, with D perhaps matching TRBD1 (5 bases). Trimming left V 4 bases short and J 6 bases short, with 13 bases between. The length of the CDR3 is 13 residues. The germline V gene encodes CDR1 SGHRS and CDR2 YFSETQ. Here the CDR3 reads CASSDQGSDGYTF. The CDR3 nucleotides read TGCGCCAGCAGCGATCAGGGTTCCGATGGCTACACCTTC.

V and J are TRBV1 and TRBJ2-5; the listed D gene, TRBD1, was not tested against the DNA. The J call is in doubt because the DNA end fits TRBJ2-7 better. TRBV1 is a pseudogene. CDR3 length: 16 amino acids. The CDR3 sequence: CTSSQANSLSSYEQYF. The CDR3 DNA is TGCACCAGCAGCCAAGCGAACAGCCTGAGCTCCTACGAGCAGTACTTC.

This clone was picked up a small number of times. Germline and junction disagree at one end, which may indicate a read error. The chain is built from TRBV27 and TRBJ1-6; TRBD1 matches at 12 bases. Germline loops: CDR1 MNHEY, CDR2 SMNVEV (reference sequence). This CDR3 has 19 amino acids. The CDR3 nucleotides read TGTGCCAGCAGTTCCCGGGACAGGGGGCTAAGCTCCTATAATTCACCCCTCAACTTT. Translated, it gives CASSSRDRGLSSYNSPLNF.

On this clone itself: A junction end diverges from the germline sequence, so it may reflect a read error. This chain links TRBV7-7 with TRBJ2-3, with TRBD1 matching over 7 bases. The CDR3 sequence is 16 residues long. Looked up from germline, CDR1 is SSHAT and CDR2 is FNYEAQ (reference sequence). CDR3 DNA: TGTGCTAGCAGCAGCGCGCCGACAGGGCTTACAGATACGCAGTATTTT. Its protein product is CASSSAPTGLTDTQYF.

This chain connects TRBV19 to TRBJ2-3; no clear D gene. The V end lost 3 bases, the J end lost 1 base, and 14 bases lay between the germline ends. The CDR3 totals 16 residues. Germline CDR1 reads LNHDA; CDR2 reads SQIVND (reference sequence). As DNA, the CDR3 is TGTGCCAGTAGTATTGGCCTAACGGCGGGCACAGATACGCAGTATTTT. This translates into CASSIGLTAGTDTQYF.

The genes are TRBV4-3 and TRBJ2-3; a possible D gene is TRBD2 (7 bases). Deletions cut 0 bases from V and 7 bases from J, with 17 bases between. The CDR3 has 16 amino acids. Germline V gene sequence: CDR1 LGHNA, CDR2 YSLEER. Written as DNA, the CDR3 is TGCGCCAGCAGCCAAGATGGGGGGGGCGCGTCTTATACGCAGTATTTT. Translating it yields CASSQDGGGASYTQYF.

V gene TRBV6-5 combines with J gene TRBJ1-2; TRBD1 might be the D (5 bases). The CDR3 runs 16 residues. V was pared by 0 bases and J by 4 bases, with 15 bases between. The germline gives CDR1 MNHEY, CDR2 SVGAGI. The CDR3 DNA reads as TGTGCCAGCAGTTACTCGTTTCAACCAGGGTTCTATGGCTACACCTTC. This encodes CASSYSFQPGFYGYTF.

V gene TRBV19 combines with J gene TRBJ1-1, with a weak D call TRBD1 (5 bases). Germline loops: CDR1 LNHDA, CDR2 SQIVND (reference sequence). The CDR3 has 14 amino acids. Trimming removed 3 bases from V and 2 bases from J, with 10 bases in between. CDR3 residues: CASSINQGNTEAFF. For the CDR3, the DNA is TGTGCCAGTAGTATTAACCAGGGTAACACTGAAGCTTTCTTT. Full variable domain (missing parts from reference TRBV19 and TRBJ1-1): DGGITQSPKYLFRKEGQNVTLSCEQNLNHDAMYWYRQDPGQGLRLIYYSQIVNDFQKGDIAEGYSVSREKKESFPLTVTSAQKNPTAFYLCASSINQGNTEAFFGQGTRLTVV.

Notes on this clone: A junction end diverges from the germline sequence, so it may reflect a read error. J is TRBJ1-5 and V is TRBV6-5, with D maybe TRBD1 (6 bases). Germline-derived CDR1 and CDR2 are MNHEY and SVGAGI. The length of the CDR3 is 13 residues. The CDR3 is CASKRQANQPQNF. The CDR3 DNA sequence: TGTGCCAGCAAAAGACAGGCCAATCAGCCCCAGAATTTT.

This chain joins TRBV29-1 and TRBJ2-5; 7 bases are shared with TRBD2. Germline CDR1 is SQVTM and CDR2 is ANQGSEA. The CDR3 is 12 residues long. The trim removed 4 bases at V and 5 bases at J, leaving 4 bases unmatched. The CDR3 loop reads CSVGGGGETQYF. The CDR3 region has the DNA TGCAGCGTTGGGGGGGGTGGGGAGACCCAGTACTTC.